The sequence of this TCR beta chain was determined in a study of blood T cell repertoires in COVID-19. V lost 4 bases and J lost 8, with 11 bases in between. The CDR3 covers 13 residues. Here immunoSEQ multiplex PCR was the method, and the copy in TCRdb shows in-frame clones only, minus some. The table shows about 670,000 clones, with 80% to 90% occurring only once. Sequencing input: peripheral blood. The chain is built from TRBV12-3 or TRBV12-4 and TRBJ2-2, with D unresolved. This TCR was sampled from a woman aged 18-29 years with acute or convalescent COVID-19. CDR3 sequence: CASSSLVEGELFF. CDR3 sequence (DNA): TGTGCCAGCAGTTCTCTAGTGGAGGGGGAGCTGTTTTTT.